This T cell receptor (beta chain) is drawn from a study of PD-1 blockade in classical Hodgkin lymphoma. Overall study: Patients were dosed intravenously with nivolumab at 3 mg/kg every 2 weeks. Study-wide results and limits: Unlike CD8+ TCR diversity, which did not rise significantly by C4D1, CD4+ TCR diversity did. Initiation of nivolumab under 1 year after ASCT led to exclusion of patients.

On this clone itself: Its antigen is not identified.

Relapse after autologous stem cell transplantation occurred in every patient, and brentuximab vedotin exposure varied. The CDR3 extends over 13 amino acids. Germline V gene data show CDR1 as MNHEY and CDR2 as SMNVEV (reference sequence). V trimming: 5 bases; J trimming: 7 bases; junction bases outside the gene matches: 4. Repertoires were generated with immunoSEQ multiplex PCR, while TCRdb's copy carries only in-frame clones and drops some. In the table there are 20,000 to 30,000 clones, approximately 69% of which are singletons. This receptor was identified in a human donor with classical Hodgkin lymphoma. The chain has TRBV27 and TRBJ2-1; 8 bases fit TRBD1. Sequencing used peripheral blood mononuclear cells (PBMCs), obtained at baseline. The CDR3 DNA reads TGTGCCAGCAGTCAGGGGGCCTGGAATGAGCAGTTCTTC. It specifies CASSQGAWNEQFF.